This entry lists 32 T cell receptor beta chains sequenced from one sample in a study of blood T cell repertoires in COVID-19 (dated by TCRdb to the early 2020s). Libraries were built with the immunoSEQ multiplex PCR assay. In TCRdb, the immuneACCESS table is reduced to in-frame sequences with V and J assigned. These tables do not hold every clone; where another copy was compared, an unresolved V gene accounts for under half, and the others remain unexplained. The sample yields 250,000 or so clones; roughly 88% were counted once. The biggest ten clones account for 2% to 2.5% of the sample. Sample: peripheral blood. The receptors originated from a man aged 40-50 years who had recovered from COVID-19.

This clone was picked up a small number of times. The V call is TRBV19, the J call TRBJ1-2; the D gene is possibly TRBD1 (5 bases). Germline assignment: CDR1 LNHDA and CDR2 SQIVND (reference sequence). The CDR3 is 14 residues long. Trimming cost V 4 bases and J 3 bases, with 12 bases left between them. The CDR3 sequence is CASSTTDRHYGYTF. Written as DNA, the CDR3 is TGTGCCAGTAGTACAACAGACAGACACTATGGCTACACCTTC.

The rearrangement joins TRBV6-2 or TRBV6-3 to TRBJ2-1; TRBD2 matches at 10 bases. The trim removed 2 bases at V and 10 bases at J, leaving 14 bases unmatched. The germline CDR1 and CDR2 sequences are MNHEY and SVGEGT. The CDR3 has 17 residues. This CDR3 is CASSYGLAGEGKGEQFF. The CDR3 DNA reads as TGTGCCAGCAGTTACGGGCTAGCGGGAGAAGGGAAGGGGGAGCAGTTCTTC.

J is TRBJ1-2 and V is TRBV11-2; 10 nucleotides match TRBD1. CDR1 is SGHAT and CDR2 is FQNNGV in the germline V gene. After removal of 1 base from V and 8 bases from J, the junction contained 4 bases not matched to a gene. This CDR3 contains 14 residues. The DNA for the CDR3 is TGTGCCAGCAGCTTAGGACAGGGGGCGCGCGGCTACACCTTC. This codes for CASSLGQGARGYTF.

This clone was recorded once. This chain links TRBV5-4 with TRBJ2-1; 10 positions match TRBD2. The CDR3 totals 15 residues. The germline gives CDR1 SGHNT, CDR2 YYREEE (reference sequence). The V segment lost 0 bases and the J segment 5 bases; nucleotides outside the gene matches: 2. The chain's CDR3 is CASSLELAGNNEQFF. The DNA of the CDR3 is TGTGCCAGCAGCTTGGAACTAGCGGGGAACAATGAGCAGTTCTTC.

This sequence joins TRBV2 and TRBJ2-3, with 7 nucleotides matching TRBD1. Per germline, CDR1 SNHLY and CDR2 FYNNEI. The CDR3 is 14 residues long. V was pared by 8 bases and J by 4 bases, with 9 bases of the junction left unmatched. CDR3 amino acids: CASYRDSPADTQYF. The CDR3 DNA is TGTGCCAGCTACCGGGACAGTCCGGCAGATACGCAGTATTTT.

The chain uses TRBV5-1 and TRBJ2-1; 7 bases are shared with TRBD1. The junction had 18 bases not matched to a gene; V was cut back by 1 base and J by 8 bases. This CDR3 has 18 residues. Looked up from germline, CDR1 is SGHRS and CDR2 is YFSETQ. CDR3 DNA sequence: TGCGCCAGCAGCTTGCAGGGGGTAGCTACTCGACGCCAGGATGAGCAGTTCTTC. Its protein is CASSLQGVATRRQDEQFF.

This chain joins TRBV19 and TRBJ1-2; D not certain. V was shortened by 9 bases and J by 4 bases, with 18 bases between the two germline ends. Germline CDR1 is LNHDA and CDR2 is SQIVND (reference sequence). The CDR3 contains 14 residues. This CDR3 reads CASKLGARGYGYTF. CDR3 nucleotides: TGTGCCAGCAAATTGGGAGCTCGGGGCTATGGCTACACCTTC.

The chain employs TRBV11-2 and TRBJ2-3, with a possible D match to TRBD2 (6 bases). The CDR3 is 15 amino acids. The ends were cut back, 6 bases at V and 6 bases at J, with 19 bases in the middle. Germline CDR1 and CDR2: SGHAT and FQNNGV. The DNA for the CDR3 is TGTGCCAGCAGTGGGACTCCTTCGCTATTTGATACGCAGTATTTT. Translating gives CASSGTPSLFDTQYF. The whole variable domain, remainder taken from reference TRBV11-2 and TRBJ2-3, is EAGVAQSPRYKIIEKRQSVAFWCNPISGHATLYWYQQILGQGPKLLIQFQNNGVVDDSQLPKDRFSAERLKGVDSTLKIQPAKLEDSAVYLCASSGTPSLFDTQYFGPGTRLTVL.

This chain connects TRBV4-3 to TRBJ1-6, with 10 bases identical to TRBD1. The V gene end was trimmed by 1 base and the J gene end by 7 bases; junction bases not matched to a gene: 7. The CDR3 totals 17 residues. Germline loops: CDR1 LGHNA, CDR2 YSLEER. The CDR3 DNA sequence: TGCGCCAGCAGCCAAGTTATAGGGACAGGGGCGAATTCACCCCTCCACTTT. Its protein product is CASSQVIGTGANSPLHF.

This rearrangement joins TRBV7-6 to TRBJ2-3; the D gene is possibly TRBD1 (5 bases). Germline V lookup: CDR1 SGHVS, CDR2 FNYEAQ. The CDR3 sequence is 15 residues long. V was pared by 1 base and J by 1 base, with 9 bases between. The CDR3 is CASSLGGSRTDTQYF. DNA for the CDR3: TGTGCCAGCAGCTTAGGGGGCAGTCGCACAGATACGCAGTATTTT.

This chain uses TRBV24-1 with TRBJ1-3, with D tentatively TRBD1 (6 bases). The CDR3 spans 15 residues. The germline V and J ends were trimmed by 8 bases and 0 bases, with 13 bases remaining between them. Germline V gene lookup returns CDR1 KGHDR and CDR2 SFDVKD. CDR3 region: CATTHRQVSGNTIYF. The DNA for the CDR3 is TGTGCCACCACCCATCGACAGGTCTCTGGAAACACCATATATTTT.

This clone occurred once. The chain is built from TRBV5-4 and TRBJ1-4; TRBD1 agrees at 12 bases. The CDR3 totals 16 residues. CDR1 SGHNT and CDR2 YYREEE come from the germline V gene (reference sequence). V was clipped by 4 bases and J by 7 bases; unmatched bases: 8. CDR3: CASSRGTGGEGEKLFF. The CDR3, as DNA: TGTGCCAGCAGCCGTGGGACAGGGGGCGAAGGTGAAAAACTGTTTTTT.

V is TRBV11-2 and J is TRBJ2-7; D is undetermined. This CDR3 has 14 amino acids. The germline V and J ends were trimmed by 3 bases and 2 bases, with 11 bases remaining between them. CDR1 and CDR2 (germline): SGHAT, FQNNGV. In DNA form, the CDR3 reads TGTGCCAGCAGCTTGGGCTCCCGGACCTACGAGCAGTACTTC. Its protein is CASSLGSRTYEQYF.

The rearrangement links TRBV6-5 to TRBJ1-5; 7 nucleotides agree with TRBD1. In germline, CDR1 is MNHEY, CDR2 SVGAGI. The CDR3 contains 14 residues. The J segment lost 6 bases and the V segment lost 6 bases, leaving 8 bases of the junction unmatched. The CDR3 DNA reads as TGTGCCAGCAGCTCCTCGCAGGGGGGTCAGCCCCAGCATTTT. This translates into CASSSSQGGQPQHF.

The rearrangement uses TRBV2 and TRBJ1-3, with 9 nucleotides matching TRBD1. Germline values: CDR1 SNHLY, CDR2 FYNNEI. This CDR3 has 16 amino acids. After removal of 6 bases from V and 0 bases from J, the junction contained 6 bases not matched to a gene. The CDR3 DNA reads as TGTGCCAGCAGCCAGGGGACAGGGATCTCTGGAAACACCATATATTTT. Its protein product is CASSQGTGISGNTIYF.

This clone has just one count. This sample also contains other DNA sequences that code for the same CDR3. The J gene is TRBJ2-2, the V gene TRBV29-1; TRBD1 matches at 7 bases. The CDR3 has 12 residues. The V gene's germline CDR1 is SQVTM and CDR2 ANQGSEA. With 4 bases clipped from V and 6 bases from J, the junction kept 2 bases outside the gene matches. The CDR3 loop is CSVAQGAGELFF. Here the CDR3 DNA reads TGCAGCGTTGCCCAGGGGGCCGGGGAGCTGTTTTTT.

A word on this clone: Other DNA variants within this sample encode the same CDR3. The chain combines TRBV7-9 with TRBJ2-2, with TRBD1 matching over 9 bases. The V gene's germline CDR1 is SEHNR and CDR2 FQNEAQ (reference sequence). There are 14 residues in the CDR3. Trimming took 5 bases from V and 6 from J; bases not matched to a gene: 4. The CDR3 nucleotides are TGTGCCAGCAGCCCGGGACAGGGACCCGGGGAGCTGTTTTTT. Translated, it gives CASSPGQGPGELFF.

The chain combines TRBV10-3 with TRBJ2-1; D remains ambiguous. This CDR3 is built from 12 residues. CDR1 and CDR2 from the germline V gene are ENHRY and SYGVKD. Trimming stripped 3 bases from V and 4 bases from J, with 4 bases between. CDR3 region: CAISDPYNEQFF. In nucleotides, the CDR3 is TGTGCCATCAGTGATCCGTACAATGAGCAGTTCTTC.

Here the CDR3 reads CASSPASVTDTQYF. The CDR3 DNA follows: TGTGCCAGCAGCCCCGCTAGCGTCACAGATACGCAGTATTTT. The chain combines TRBV3-1 (or the pseudogene TRBV3-2) with TRBJ2-3; D perhaps matches TRBD2 (6 bases). This CDR3 region has 14 residues. V lost 4 bases to trimming and J lost 2 bases, with 10 bases between them. Germline V gives CDR1 LGHDT, CDR2 YNNKEL (reference sequence).

The CDR3 DNA follows: TGTGCCAGCAGTGAGCGGGGGGCGAGGCAGCCCCAGCATTTT. Translated: CASSERGARQPQHF. The rearrangement uses TRBV6-1 and TRBJ1-5; TRBD1 is a possible D gene (6 bases). The germline CDR1 and CDR2 sequences are MNHNS and SASEGT. Deletions cut 3 bases from V and 7 bases from J, with 13 bases between. This CDR3 is built from 14 residues.

The chain employs TRBV4-1 and TRBJ1-1; D remains ambiguous. The V and J ends lost 2 bases and 4 bases respectively, with 8 bases between them. Germline V gene data show CDR1 as MGHRA and CDR2 as YSYEKL. The CDR3 length is 13 residues. For the CDR3, the DNA is TGCGCCAGCAGCCAAACCCTGAGCACTGAAGCTTTCTTT. Its translation is CASSQTLSTEAFF.

This chain connects TRBV7-2 to TRBJ2-1; D possibly corresponds to TRBD2 (6 bases). V lost 5 bases to trimming and J lost 6 bases, with 11 bases between them. Looked up from germline, CDR1 is SGHTA and CDR2 is FQGNSA. This CDR3 contains 13 residues. CDR3 residues: CASSHVAVNEQFF. For the CDR3, the DNA is TGTGCCAGCAGCCACGTAGCGGTCAATGAGCAGTTCTTC.

The rearrangement joins TRBV6-5 to TRBJ2-1, with 8 bases matching TRBD1. Germline V CDR1 and CDR2: MNHEY, SVGAGI. This CDR3 comprises 16 residues. V shed 0 bases, J shed 4 bases, and the junction held 5 bases outside the gene matches. CDR3 sequence (DNA): TGTGCCAGCAGTTACTCGACAGGGGAACTATACAATGAGCAGTTCTTC. As protein: CASSYSTGELYNEQFF.

The rearrangement joins TRBV9 to TRBJ1-3, with 7 bases that match TRBD1. Unmatched junction bases numbered 6, after V lost 0 bases and J lost 3 bases. This CDR3 has 16 amino acids. CDR1 and CDR2 (germline): SGDLS, YYNGEE. The CDR3 here is CASSVGARGNGNTIYF. In nucleotides, the CDR3 is TGTGCCAGCAGCGTAGGTGCCAGGGGGAATGGAAACACCATATATTTT.

The V call is TRBV30, the J call TRBJ1-1; D is ambiguous. The CDR3 extends over 14 amino acids. CDR1 GTSNPN and CDR2 SVGIG come from the germline V gene (reference sequence). With 0 bases removed from V and 11 bases from J, the gap between germline ends came to 19 bases. CDR3 residues: CAWSVGFVTRWAFF. As DNA, the CDR3 is TGTGCCTGGAGTGTTGGATTCGTGACAAGGTGGGCTTTCTTT.

The genes are TRBV29-1 and TRBJ1-2; 7 bases match TRBD1. The germline CDR1 and CDR2 sequences are SQVTM and ANQGSEA. Trimming took 7 bases from V and 0 from J; bases not matched to a gene: 2. There are 12 residues in the CDR3. The CDR3 sequence is CSGGTANYGYTF. CDR3 coding DNA: TGCAGCGGAGGGACAGCTAACTATGGCTACACCTTC.

This rearrangement joins TRBV5-4 to TRBJ2-1; the D gene is possibly TRBD1 (8 bases). Germline V lookup: CDR1 SGHNT, CDR2 YYREEE (reference sequence). This CDR3 comprises 17 residues. Trimming shortened V by 3 bases and J by 0 bases, and 16 bases separated the two germline ends. Here the CDR3 DNA reads TGTGCCAGCAGCTGGGGGGGGACAGGTTTCTCCTACAATGAGCAGTTCTTC. Encoded protein: CASSWGGTGFSYNEQFF.

The chain has TRBV18 and TRBJ1-1; possibly TRBD1 for D (5 bases). Germline values: CDR1 KGHSH, CDR2 LQKENI. The CDR3 contains 16 residues. The V and J ends lost 3 bases and 1 base respectively, with 15 bases between them. The CDR3 region has the DNA TGTGCCAGCTCACCGCTGGCGGACAAAAAGAACACTGAAGCTTTCTTT. Translating gives CASSPLADKKNTEAFF.

The V call is TRBV7-2, the J call TRBJ2-1, with TRBD2 matching 11 bases. The length of the CDR3 is 15 residues. Per germline, CDR1 SGHTA and CDR2 FQGNSA. Losses at the gene ends were 3 bases for V and 10 bases for J; bases not matched to a gene: 8. In DNA, the CDR3 is TGTGCCAGCAGCTTCGTTAGCGGGAGGGCTAGCGAGCAGTTCTTC. This gives the protein CASSFVSGRASEQFF.

The genes are TRBV11-2 and TRBJ2-5; no firm D call. Germline CDR1 and CDR2: SGHAT and FQNNGV. CDR3 size: 11 residues. V was shortened by 5 bases and J by 2 bases, with 3 bases between the two germline ends. The CDR3 loop reads CASSPQETQYF. The DNA of the CDR3 is TGTGCCAGCAGCCCTCAAGAGACCCAGTACTTC.

This chain connects TRBV7-6 to TRBJ2-3, with TRBD1 matching over 7 bases. J gave up 1 base and V 5 bases, and 6 bases lay outside the gene matches. Germline V gene data show CDR1 as SGHVS and CDR2 as FNYEAQ. The CDR3 totals 15 residues. CDR3 protein: CASSPSQGGTDTQYF. The CDR3 DNA reads TGTGCCAGCAGCCCGTCCCAGGGGGGCACAGATACGCAGTATTTT.

The chain recombines TRBV27 with TRBJ1-6; D remains unclear. The CDR3 extends over 14 amino acids. The V gene lost 6 bases and the J gene lost 9 bases, with 15 bases spanning the gap. Germline loops: CDR1 MNHEY, CDR2 SMNVEV (reference sequence). DNA for the CDR3: TGTGCCAGCAGAGCAACCCTAGGGAGTTCACCCCTCCACTTT. This gives the protein CASRATLGSSPLHF.